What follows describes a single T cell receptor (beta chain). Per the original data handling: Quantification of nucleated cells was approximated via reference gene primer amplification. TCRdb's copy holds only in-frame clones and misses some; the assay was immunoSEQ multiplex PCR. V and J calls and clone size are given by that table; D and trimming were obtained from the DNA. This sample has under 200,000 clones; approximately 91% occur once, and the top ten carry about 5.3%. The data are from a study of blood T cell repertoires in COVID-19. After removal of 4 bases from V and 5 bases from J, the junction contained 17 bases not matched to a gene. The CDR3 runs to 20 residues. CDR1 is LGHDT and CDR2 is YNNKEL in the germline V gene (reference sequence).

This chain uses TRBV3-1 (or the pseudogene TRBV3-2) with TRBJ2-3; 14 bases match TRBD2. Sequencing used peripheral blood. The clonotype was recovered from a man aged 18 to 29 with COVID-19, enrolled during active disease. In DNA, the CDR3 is TGTGCCAGCAGCCGCAACTCCCCCGGGACTAGCGGGAGAAAAGAAGATACGCAGTATTTT. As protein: CASSRNSPGTSGRKEDTQYF.